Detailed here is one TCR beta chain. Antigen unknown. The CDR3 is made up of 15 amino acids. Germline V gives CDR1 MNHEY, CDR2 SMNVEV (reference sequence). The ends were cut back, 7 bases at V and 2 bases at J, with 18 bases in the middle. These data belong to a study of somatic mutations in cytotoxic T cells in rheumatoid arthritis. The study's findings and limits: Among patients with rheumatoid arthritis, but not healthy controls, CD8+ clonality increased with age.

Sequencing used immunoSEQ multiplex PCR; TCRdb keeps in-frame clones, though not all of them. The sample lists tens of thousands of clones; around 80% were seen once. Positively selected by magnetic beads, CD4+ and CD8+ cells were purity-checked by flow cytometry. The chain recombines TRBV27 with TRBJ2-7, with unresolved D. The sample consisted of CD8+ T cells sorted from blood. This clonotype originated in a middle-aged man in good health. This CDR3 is CASTPTSDPTYEQYF. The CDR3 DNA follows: TGTGCCAGCACTCCTACCTCGGACCCGACCTACGAGCAGTACTTC.